This T cell receptor (beta chain) was identified in a study of blood T cell repertoires in COVID-19. Study-level background: Material from acute and convalescent COVID-19 was sourced from the United States, Italy and Spain.

This CDR3 is 16 amino acids long. Germline lookup yields CDR1 MNHEY and CDR2 SVGEGT. J gave up 1 base and V 4 bases, and 8 bases lay outside the gene matches. Clones were read by immunoSEQ multiplex PCR, and TCRdb kept only the in-frame ones, dropping some. The sample lists roughly 77,000 clones, 65% to 80% seen once, with approximately 25% in the top ten. This clone came up once. The sequencing input was peripheral blood. The chain couples TRBV6-2 or TRBV6-3 to TRBJ2-7; TRBD2 agrees at 9 bases. The origin of this receptor is a man aged 60-69 years with active or convalescent COVID-19. In nucleotides, the CDR3 is TGTGCCAGCAGTTCTCATAAAAGCGGGGGGTCCTACGAGCAGTACTTC. It yields the protein CASSSHKSGGSYEQYF.